The 2 T cell receptor beta chains in this list originate from one sample, sequenced in a study of cytomegalovirus exposure and HLA in healthy donors. The PCR contained 60 Vbeta and 13 Jbeta primers. The method was immunoSEQ multiplex PCR; TCRdb's version includes in-frame clones alone and lacks a portion of them. The sample includes 200,000 or so clones, about 90% of them seen just once. Sequencing was done on a sample of PBMCs. The receptors come from a girl under two years old in good health and CMV-seronegative.

The rearrangement uses TRBV5-3 and TRBJ1-1; tentatively, D is TRBD1 (6 bases). TRBV5-3 is filed as an ORF, its function uncertain. V lost 9 bases and J 6 bases, leaving 15 bases between the germline ends. This CDR3 has 12 amino acids. The CDR3 sequence: CATKDRYAEAFF. The CDR3 DNA reads as TGTGCCACGAAAGACAGGTACGCTGAAGCTTTCTTT.

The rearrangement uses TRBV10-3 and TRBJ1-5; no reliable D call. Trimming pared 4 bases from V and 7 bases from J, leaving 8 bases between. Germline values: CDR1 ENHRY, CDR2 SYGVKD. The CDR3 is made up of 12 amino acids. The DNA of the CDR3 is TGTGCCATCAGTGCCGGGAACCAGCCCCAGCATTTT. Amino acid sequence: CAISAGNQPQHF.